The sample holds a few counts of the clone carrying this T cell receptor (beta chain). As yet, its antigen is unknown. The data stem from a study of radiation and T cells in renal cell carcinoma. Time point indicated: baseline pretreatment blood. The treatment denotes: 15 Gy SBRT to primary tumor, nephrectomy 4 weeks later. The repertoire was sequenced with immunoSEQ multiplex PCR; TCRdb's copy has only in-frame clones and lacks some. The table includes more than 95,000 clones, approximately 80% detected once. Overall study findings and caveats: In blood, top tumor clones expanded by 2 weeks, shrinking by 4.

The CDR3 sequence is 18 residues long. Germline assignment: CDR1 WNHNN and CDR2 SYGVQD (reference sequence). V was shortened by 4 bases and J by 1 base, with 22 bases between the two germline ends. V is TRBV10-1 and J is TRBJ1-1, with D perhaps matching TRBD1 (5 bases). The sequence derives from a woman between 55 and 75 years old with renal cell carcinoma. The input for sequencing was blood, taken from a patient whose treatment included radiotherapy and nephrectomy. Here the CDR3 reads CASSGTSFGGGENTEAFF. For the CDR3, the DNA is TGCGCCAGCAGTGGGACCTCGTTTGGTGGAGGGGAGAACACTGAAGCTTTCTTT.